Below are 3 T cell receptor beta chains sequenced from a single sample in a study of T cell responses to AZD1222 COVID-19 vaccine. Sequencing was performed with immunoSEQ multiplex PCR; in TCRdb, only in-frame clones are kept and a portion is missing. The table has nearly 55,000 clones, around 90% seen once. The specimen was peripheral blood, collected 28 days after the second AZD1222 dose. Source of these receptors: an adult who received the AZD1222 COVID-19 vaccine.

The chain employs TRBV7-7 and TRBJ2-5; 7 bases map to TRBD1. CDR1 and CDR2 from the germline V gene are SSHAT and FNYEAQ (reference sequence). This CDR3 comprises 15 residues. J gave up 1 base and V 5 bases, and 7 bases lay outside the gene matches. The CDR3 region has the DNA TGTGCCAGCAGCCTAATGACAGGGCCCCAAGAGACCCAGTACTTC. Translation gives CASSLMTGPQETQYF. The variable domain in full, completed from reference TRBV7-7 and TRBJ2-5, reads GAGVSQSPRYKVTKRGQDVTLRCDPISSHATLYWYQQALGQGPEFLTYFNYEAQPDKSGLPSDRFSAERPEGSISTLTIQRTEQRDSAMYRCASSLMTGPQETQYFGPGTRLLVL.

The rearrangement links TRBV5-1 to TRBJ2-7, with a weak D call TRBD1 (6 bases). Trimming took 3 bases from V and 1 from J, leaving 14 bases between them. The germline V gene has CDR1 SGHRS and CDR2 YFSETQ. The CDR3 runs 15 residues. The CDR3 loop is CASSSTFRGSYEQYF. In DNA form, the CDR3 reads TGCGCCAGCAGCTCAACTTTCAGGGGATCCTACGAGCAGTACTTC.

This chain links TRBV6-2 or TRBV6-3 with TRBJ1-1, with TRBD1 as a possible D gene (6 bases). The CDR3 contains 13 residues. Germline V CDR1 and CDR2: MNHEY, SVGEGT. V dropped 5 bases and J dropped 4 bases, with 11 bases sitting between them. CDR3 sequence: CASSTGTSTEAFF. In DNA form, the CDR3 reads TGTGCCAGCAGTACAGGGACGAGCACTGAAGCTTTCTTT.